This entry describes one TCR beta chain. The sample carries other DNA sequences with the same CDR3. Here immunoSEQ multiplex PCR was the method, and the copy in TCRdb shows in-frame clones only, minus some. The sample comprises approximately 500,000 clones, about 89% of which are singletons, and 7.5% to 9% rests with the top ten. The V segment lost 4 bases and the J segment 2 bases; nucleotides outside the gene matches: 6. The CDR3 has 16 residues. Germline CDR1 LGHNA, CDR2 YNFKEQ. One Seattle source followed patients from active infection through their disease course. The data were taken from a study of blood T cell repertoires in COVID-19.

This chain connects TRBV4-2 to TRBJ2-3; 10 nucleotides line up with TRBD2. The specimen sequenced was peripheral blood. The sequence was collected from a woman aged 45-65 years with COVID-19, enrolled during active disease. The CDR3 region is CASSRRLAGDTDTQYF. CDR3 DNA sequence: TGTGCCAGCAGCCGAAGACTAGCGGGCGACACAGATACGCAGTATTTT.